The entry below describes one TCR beta chain. Antigen specificity is unknown. Researchers ran the PCR with 60 Vbeta and 13 Jbeta primers. Produced via immunoSEQ multiplex PCR; TCRdb's table is partial and in-frame only. The data show around 100,000 clones, about 80% seen once. The sample belongs to a study of cytomegalovirus exposure and HLA in healthy donors. Study conclusions and caveats: In a later analysis, at a false discovery rate of 0.05, 16,951 TCR beta sequences were associated with HLA alleles. Across donors, most TCRs were seen rarely, yet some public ones were widespread. Specificity for CMV antigens was confirmed in vitro for a few of the CMV-associated chains. Some segments of the V type, notably TRBV6-2 and TRBV6-3, were excluded as indistinguishable.

The CDR3 spans 13 residues. The germline V gene has CDR1 SGHNT and CDR2 YYREEE (reference sequence). The ends were cut back, 4 bases at V and 5 bases at J, with 12 bases in the middle. The receptor comes from a female donor in good health and CMV-seropositive. Material for sequencing was PBMCs. The rearrangement joins TRBV5-4 to TRBJ1-1, with D maybe TRBD1 (5 bases). The CDR3 loop reads CASSLTVATEAFF. CDR3 nucleotide sequence: TGTGCCAGCAGCCTGACAGTGGCAACTGAAGCTTTCTTT.